These 24 T cell receptor beta chains were sequenced from one sample in a study of read filtering for tumor transcriptome and immune sequencing. The library was built from about 400 ng RNA with molecular barcoded adaptors for alpha/delta and beta/gamma chains. One entry per CDR3 protein results from TCRdb running MiXCR on the reads. This table has tens of thousands of distinct CDR3 sequences, under 25% appearing once. Sequenced material: a population of CD138-negative cells sorted from bone marrow. The receptors originated from a donor aged 40 or older with multiple myeloma.

This clonotype was recorded at least ten times. The rearrangement uses TRBV27 and TRBJ2-2; TRBD2 matches 11 bases. Germline V lookup: CDR1 MNHEY, CDR2 SMNVEV (reference sequence). The CDR3 spans 17 residues. Trimming removed 6 bases from V and 1 base from J; junction bases left unmatched: 7. DNA of the CDR3: TGTGCCAGCAGGAAGCTAGCGGGGGGCCTGAACACCGGGGAGCTGTTTTTT. Its protein product is CASRKLAGGLNTGELFF.

Ten or more counts support this clonotype. The V call is TRBV20-1, the J call TRBJ2-2, with 7 bases fitting TRBD2. CDR3 length: 14 amino acids. V lost 6 bases to trimming and J lost 4 bases; unmatched junction nucleotides: 8. The germline gives CDR1 DFQATT, CDR2 SNEGSKA (reference sequence). The CDR3 protein is CSAILATGTGELFF. The CDR3 DNA follows: TGCAGTGCAATACTAGCGACCGGCACCGGGGAGCTGTTTTTT.

For this clonotype: Being one base from a much bigger clone, this may be a read error. This chain connects TRBV5-1 to TRBJ2-7; D is unresolved. The CDR3 runs 13 residues. CDR1 and CDR2 (germline): SGHRS, YFSETQ. CDR3: CASSLDPAYERYF. CDR3 bases: TGCGCCAGCAGCTTGGACCCGGCTTACGAGCGGTACTTC.

V usage is TRBV18 and J usage is TRBJ1-5; no definite D call. V was clipped by 2 bases and J by 6 bases, with 17 bases between them. Germline CDR1 reads KGHSH; CDR2 reads LQKENI. The CDR3 length is 16 residues. DNA of the CDR3: TGTGCCAGCTCACCAACCCTCCACGAGGTTGGTCAGCCCCAGCATTTT. This codes for CASSPTLHEVGQPQHF.

On this clonotype itself: A much bigger clone sits one base away, suggesting this may be a read error. This sequence joins TRBV20-1 and TRBJ1-1; D is unclear. V was pared by 6 bases and J by 5 bases, with 16 bases between. The CDR3 is made up of 13 amino acids. Per the germline V gene, CDR1 is DFQATT and CDR2 is SNEGSKA (reference sequence). DNA of the CDR3: TGCAGTGCCTCGTCTCCCCTCGGGACTGAAGCTTTCTTT. Translating it yields CSASSPLGTEAFF.

As regards this clonotype: One end of the junction is discordant with germline, which a read error may explain. The genes are TRBV7-2 and TRBJ2-3; D gene uncertain. The CDR3 contains 12 residues. Germline V gene sequence: CDR1 SGHTA, CDR2 FQGNSA. The CDR3 loop is CASSRLTDTRYF. CDR3 coding DNA: TGTGCCAGCAGCCGCCTCACAGATACGCGGTATTTT.

Comments on this clonotype: Germline is not matched at one junction end, which may reflect a read error. The chain is built from TRBV6-2 or TRBV6-3 and TRBJ2-1; D is unresolved. Germline CDR1 reads MNHEY; CDR2 reads SVGEGT. CDR3 length: 14 amino acids. The CDR3 here is CASSPNLLGNERFF. CDR3 nucleotide sequence: TGTGCAAGCAGCCCAAACCTTCTTGGAAATGAGCGGTTCTTC.

About this clonotype itself: A read error is possible here, since a much larger clone lies one base away. This chain links TRBV7-9 with TRBJ1-2; no firm D call. Germline V gene sequence: CDR1 SEHNR, CDR2 FQNEAQ (reference sequence). The V gene lost 8 bases and the J gene lost 1 base, with 8 bases spanning the gap. This CDR3 spans 12 amino acids. Here the CDR3 reads CASSCGNYGYTF. In DNA form, the CDR3 reads TGTGCCAGCTCGTGCGGTAACTATGGCTACACCTTC.

This clonotype was seen many times. The chain uses TRBV3-1 and TRBJ2-1, with D hard to call. Between the trimmed V and J ends, which lost 1 base and 9 bases, there was a span of 10 bases. The CDR3 extends over 13 amino acids. Germline-derived CDR1 and CDR2 are LGHDT and YNNKEL (reference sequence). CDR3 in amino acids: CASSQVAYGEQFF. The CDR3 DNA follows: TGTGCCAGCAGCCAAGTTGCGTACGGTGAGCAGTTCTTC.

In its sample, this clonotype was seen many times. This rearrangement joins TRBV7-2 to TRBJ2-1; the match to TRBD2 covers 10 bases. This CDR3 has 15 amino acids. Germline V gene data show CDR1 as SGHTA and CDR2 as FQGNSA. The ends lost 5 bases at V and 8 bases at J; junction bases unmatched: 9. CDR3 residues: CASSRQRGGRDEQFF. The CDR3, as DNA: TGTGCCAGCAGCCGTCAGCGGGGGGGCCGGGATGAGCAGTTCTTC.

This clonotype has just one count. J is TRBJ2-2 and V is TRBV11-2; no firm D call. V gave up 4 bases and J gave up 6 bases, with 9 bases separating them. CDR1 SGHAT and CDR2 FQNNGV come from the germline V gene. This CDR3 spans 13 amino acids. The DNA of the CDR3 is TGTGCCAGCAGCTGCCTCAGATCCGGGGAGCTGTTTTTT. Translating it yields CASSCLRSGELFF.

The chain is built from TRBV2 and TRBJ1-5, with a tentative D call TRBD1 (5 bases). This CDR3 comprises 14 residues. The germline CDR1 and CDR2 sequences are SNHLY and FYNNEI. Between the trimmed V and J ends, which lost 7 bases and 0 bases, there was a span of 10 bases. The CDR3 sequence: CASTAGVSNQPQHF. The CDR3 region has the DNA TGTGCCAGCACTGCGGGGGTTAGCAATCAGCCCCAGCATTTT.

This clonotype has a handful of counts. The chain combines TRBV29-1 with TRBJ2-5; 8 nucleotides match TRBD1. Germline assignment: CDR1 SQVTM and CDR2 ANQGSEA. After removal of 4 bases from V and 4 bases from J, the junction contained 8 bases not matched to a gene. CDR3 length equals 14 residues. The CDR3 sequence is CSVVQGAGGETQYF. As DNA, the CDR3 is TGCAGCGTTGTGCAGGGGGCCGGGGGAGAGACCCAGTACTTC. Based on the CDR3 plus reference TRBV29-1 and TRBJ2-5, the full variable domain is SAVISQKPSRDICQRGTSLTIQCQVDSQVTMMFWYRQQPGQSLTLIATANQGSEATYESGFVIDKFPISRPNLTFSTLTVSNMSPEDSSIYLCSVVQGAGGETQYFGPGTRLLVL.

The chain is built from TRBV7-2 and TRBJ2-3; D is unclear. The ends were cut back, 2 bases at V and 2 bases at J, with 5 bases in the middle. CDR3 length: 13 residues. The germline V gene encodes CDR1 SGHTA and CDR2 FQGNSA. The CDR3: CASSLTATDTQYF. CDR3 sequence (DNA): TGTGCCAGCAGCTTAACCGCCACAGATACGCAGTATTTT.

CDR3 bases: TGTGCCAGCAGACAGGGGGGAGGACAGCCCCAGCATTTT. It encodes CASRQGGGQPQHF. The chain has TRBV28 and TRBJ1-5; 8 nucleotides line up with TRBD1. CDR1 and CDR2 from the germline V gene are MDHEN and SYDVKM. The V and J ends lost 6 bases and 7 bases, in that order; junction bases with no gene match: 5. There are 13 residues in the CDR3.

This clonotype was observed a few times. The chain combines TRBV20-1 with TRBJ1-5; 11 bases align to TRBD1. This CDR3 is built from 13 residues. With V trimmed by 5 bases and J by 6 bases, 3 bases remained unmatched. Germline V gene lookup returns CDR1 DFQATT and CDR2 SNEGSKA (reference sequence). The chain's CDR3 is CSAGGTGGQPQHF. CDR3 DNA: TGCAGTGCTGGAGGGACAGGGGGTCAGCCCCAGCATTTT.

Concerning this clonotype: This clone may be a read error of a much larger clone one base away. V gene TRBV5-1 combines with J gene TRBJ1-4; D is perhaps TRBD1 (6 bases). Germline CDR1 SGHRS, CDR2 YFSETQ. The CDR3 runs to 14 residues. The CDR3 nucleotides read TGCGCCAGCAGCTCGCAGGGGTCTAATGAAAAACTGTCTTTT. Translation gives CASSSQGSNEKLSF. Variable domain in full (rest from reference TRBV5-1 and TRBJ1-4): KAGVTQTPRYLIKTRGQQVTLSCSPISGHRSVSWYQQTPGQGLQFLFEYFSETQRNKGNFPGRFSGRQFSNSRSEMNVSTLELGDSALYLCASSSQGSNEKLSFGSGTQLSVL.

This clonotype appeared many times. This chain connects TRBV14 to TRBJ2-2; D not certain. V shed 4 bases and J shed 3 bases, with 6 bases lying between them. Germline V gene lookup returns CDR1 SGHDN and CDR2 FVKESK. This CDR3 comprises 13 residues. The CDR3: CASSRFYTGELFF. Written as DNA, the CDR3 is TGTGCCAGCAGCCGTTTCTACACCGGGGAGCTGTTTTTT.

The chain has TRBV5-1 and TRBJ1-3; D is ambiguous. The CDR3 runs to 15 residues. The V end was cut by 6 bases, the J end by 2 bases, with 15 bases between. From germline, CDR1 is SGHRS and CDR2 YFSETQ. The CDR3 DNA sequence: TGCGCCAGCACCCATAGTGAGTCAGCTGGAAACACCATATATTTT. Protein: CASTHSESAGNTIYF.

This clonotype was counted at least ten times. This chain uses TRBV2 with TRBJ1-4; 7 bases line up with TRBD1. This CDR3 is built from 15 residues. Germline V lookup: CDR1 SNHLY, CDR2 FYNNEI. Trimming took 7 bases from V and 3 from J; bases not matched to a gene: 8. The CDR3 DNA follows: TGTGCCAGCATGAAACAGGGGCATGCTAATGAAAAACTGTTTTTT. Amino acid sequence: CASMKQGHANEKLFF. Using reference TRBV2 and TRBJ1-4 for the parts outside the CDR3, the full variable domain is EPEVTQTPSHQVTQMGQEVILRCVPISNHLYFYWYRQILGQKVEFLVSFYNNEISEKSEIFDDQFSVERPDGSNFTLKIRSTKLEDSAMYFCASMKQGHANEKLFFGSGTQLSVL.

The V gene is TRBV7-2, the J gene TRBJ2-3, with TRBD2 matching 12 bases. V lost 5 bases and J lost 5; bases outside the gene matches: 8. Germline assignment: CDR1 SGHTA and CDR2 FQGNSA. The CDR3 spans 16 residues. The CDR3 nucleotides read TGTGCCAGCAGCCTCGGGACTAGCGGGCGGCGAGATACGCAGTATTTT. Its protein product is CASSLGTSGRRDTQYF.

This chain connects TRBV29-1 to TRBJ2-3; TRBD1 matches 7 bases. From germline, CDR1 is SQVTM and CDR2 ANQGSEA. Trimming removed 5 bases from V and 0 bases from J; junction bases left unmatched: 17. This CDR3 is 18 amino acids long. The CDR3 protein is CSVSLWAGGDSSTDTQYF. CDR3 sequence (DNA): TGCAGCGTTTCTCTTTGGGCAGGGGGTGACTCAAGCACAGATACGCAGTATTTT.

To note about this clonotype: This could be a read error, since a much larger clone is one nucleotide away. The conserved closing phenylalanine or tryptophan is absent in this CDR3, likely reflecting a read error. The gene calls are TRBV20-1 and TRBJ1-1; D is uncertain. This CDR3 is 11 amino acids long. The V end was cut by 0 bases, the J end by 10 bases, with 9 bases between. Germline V gene lookup returns CDR1 DFQATT and CDR2 SNEGSKA (reference sequence). The CDR3 region is CSARDPVAAFS. The CDR3 nucleotides are TGCAGTGCTAGAGATCCGGTGGCAGCTTTCTCT.

This clonotype was seen at least ten times. The rearrangement uses TRBV6-1 and TRBJ1-5; TRBD1 matches at 11 bases. CDR1 and CDR2 from the germline V gene are MNHNS and SASEGT. J was trimmed by 4 bases and V by 5 bases; bases with no gene match: 7. The CDR3 runs to 16 residues. CDR3 region: CASSRDRGVGNQPQHF. CDR3 DNA: TGTGCCAGCAGTCGGGACAGGGGGGTAGGTAATCAGCCCCAGCATTTT.